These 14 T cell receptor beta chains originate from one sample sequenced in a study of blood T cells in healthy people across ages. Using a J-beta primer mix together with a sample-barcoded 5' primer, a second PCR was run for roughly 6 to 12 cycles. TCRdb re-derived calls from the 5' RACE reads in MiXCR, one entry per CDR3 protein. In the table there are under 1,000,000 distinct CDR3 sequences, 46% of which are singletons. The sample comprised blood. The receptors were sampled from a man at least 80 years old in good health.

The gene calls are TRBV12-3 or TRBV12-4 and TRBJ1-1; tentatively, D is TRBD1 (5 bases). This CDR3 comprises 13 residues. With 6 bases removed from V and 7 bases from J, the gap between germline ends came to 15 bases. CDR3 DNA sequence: TGTGCCAGCAGCCTGGGGCAGGGCCTTGAAGCTTTCTTT. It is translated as CASSLGQGLEAFF.

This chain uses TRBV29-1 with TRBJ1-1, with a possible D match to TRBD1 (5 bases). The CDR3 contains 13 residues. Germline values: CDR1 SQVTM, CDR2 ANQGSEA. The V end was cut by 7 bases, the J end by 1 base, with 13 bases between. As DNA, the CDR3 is TGCAGCGCCAAGACAGAGACGAACACTGAAGCTTTCTTT. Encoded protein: CSAKTETNTEAFF.

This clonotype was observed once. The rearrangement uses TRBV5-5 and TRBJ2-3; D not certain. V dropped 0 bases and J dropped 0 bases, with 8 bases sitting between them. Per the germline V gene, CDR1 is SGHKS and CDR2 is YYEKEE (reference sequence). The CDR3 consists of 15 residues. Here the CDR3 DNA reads TGTGCCAGCAGCTTGGGTTTTCTCAGCACAGATACGCAGTATTTT. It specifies CASSLGFLSTDTQYF.

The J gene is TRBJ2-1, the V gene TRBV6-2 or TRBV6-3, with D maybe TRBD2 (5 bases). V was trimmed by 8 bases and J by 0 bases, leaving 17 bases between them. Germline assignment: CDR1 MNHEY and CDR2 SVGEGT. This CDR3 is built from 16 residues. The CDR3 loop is CASGSGLRSSYNEQFF. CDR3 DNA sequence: TGTGCCAGCGGGTCGGGATTGAGGAGCTCCTACAATGAGCAGTTCTTC.

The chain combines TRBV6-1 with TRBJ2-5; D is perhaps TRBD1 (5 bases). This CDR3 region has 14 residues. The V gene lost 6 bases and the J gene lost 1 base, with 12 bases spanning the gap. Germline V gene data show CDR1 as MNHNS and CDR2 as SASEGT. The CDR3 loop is CASSRRQFQETQYF. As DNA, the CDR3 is TGTGCCAGCAGCAGAAGACAGTTCCAAGAGACCCAGTACTTC.

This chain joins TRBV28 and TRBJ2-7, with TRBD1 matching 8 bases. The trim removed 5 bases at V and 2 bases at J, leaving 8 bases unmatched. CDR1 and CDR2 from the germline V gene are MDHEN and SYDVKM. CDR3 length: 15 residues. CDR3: CASSGRQGRTYEQYF. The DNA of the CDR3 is TGTGCCAGCAGTGGGAGACAGGGGAGGACCTACGAGCAGTACTTC.

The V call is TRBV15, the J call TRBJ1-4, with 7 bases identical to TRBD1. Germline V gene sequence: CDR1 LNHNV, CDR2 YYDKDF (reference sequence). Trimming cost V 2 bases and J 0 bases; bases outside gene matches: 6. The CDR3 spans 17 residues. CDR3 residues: CATSRIQGRATNEKLFF. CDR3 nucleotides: TGTGCCACCAGCAGAATACAGGGGCGTGCAACTAATGAAAAACTGTTTTTT.

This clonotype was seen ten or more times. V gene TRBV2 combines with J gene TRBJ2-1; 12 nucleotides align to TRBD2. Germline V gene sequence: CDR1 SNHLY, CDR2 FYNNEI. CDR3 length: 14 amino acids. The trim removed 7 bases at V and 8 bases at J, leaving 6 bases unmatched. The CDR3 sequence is CASNPGLAGDEQFF. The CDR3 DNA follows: TGTGCCAGCAATCCGGGACTAGCGGGCGATGAGCAGTTCTTC. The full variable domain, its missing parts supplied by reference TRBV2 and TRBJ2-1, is EPEVTQTPSHQVTQMGQEVILRCVPISNHLYFYWYRQILGQKVEFLVSFYNNEISEKSEIFDDQFSVERPDGSNFTLKIRSTKLEDSAMYFCASNPGLAGDEQFFGPGTRLTVL.

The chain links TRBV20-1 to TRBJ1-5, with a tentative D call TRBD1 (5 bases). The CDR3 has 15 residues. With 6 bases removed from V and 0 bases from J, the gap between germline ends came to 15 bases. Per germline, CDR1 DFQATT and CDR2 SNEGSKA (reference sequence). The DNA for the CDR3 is TGCAGTGCGGTCAGTTTGGACATTAGCAATCAGCCCCAGCATTTT. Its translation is CSAVSLDISNQPQHF.

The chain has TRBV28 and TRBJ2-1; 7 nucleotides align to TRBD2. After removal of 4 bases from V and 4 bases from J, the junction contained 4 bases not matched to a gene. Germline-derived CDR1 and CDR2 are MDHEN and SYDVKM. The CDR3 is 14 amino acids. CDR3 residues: CASSSGRPYNEQFF. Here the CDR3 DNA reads TGTGCCAGCAGTTCCGGGAGGCCATACAATGAGCAGTTCTTC.

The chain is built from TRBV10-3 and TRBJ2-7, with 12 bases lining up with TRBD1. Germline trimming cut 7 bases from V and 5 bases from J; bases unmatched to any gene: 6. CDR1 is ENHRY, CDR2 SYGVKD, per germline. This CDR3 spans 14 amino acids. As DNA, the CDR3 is TGTGCCATCAATCGGGACAGGGGGCTAAACGAGCAGTACTTC. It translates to CAINRDRGLNEQYF.

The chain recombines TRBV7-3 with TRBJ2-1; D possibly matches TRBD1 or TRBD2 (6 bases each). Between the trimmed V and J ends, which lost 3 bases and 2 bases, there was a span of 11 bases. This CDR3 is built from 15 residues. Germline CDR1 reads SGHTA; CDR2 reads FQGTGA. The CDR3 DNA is TGTGCCAGCAGCTTTAGGGGGGCTACCTACAATGAGCAGTTCTTC. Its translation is CASSFRGATYNEQFF.

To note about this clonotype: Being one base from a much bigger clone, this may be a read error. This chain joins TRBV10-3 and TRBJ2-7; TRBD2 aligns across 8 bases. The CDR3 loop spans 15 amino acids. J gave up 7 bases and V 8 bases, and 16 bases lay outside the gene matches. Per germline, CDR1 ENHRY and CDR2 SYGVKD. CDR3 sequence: CAIGPAGGTLGEQYF. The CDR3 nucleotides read TGTGCCATCGGCCCCGCGGGAGGAACCTTGGGTGAGCAGTACTTC.

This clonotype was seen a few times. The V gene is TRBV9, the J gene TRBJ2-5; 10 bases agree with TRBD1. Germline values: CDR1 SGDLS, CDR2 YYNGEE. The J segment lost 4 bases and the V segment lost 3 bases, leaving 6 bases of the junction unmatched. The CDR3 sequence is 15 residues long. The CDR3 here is CASSDGQGVSETQYF. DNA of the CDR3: TGTGCCAGCAGCGATGGACAGGGGGTTTCAGAGACCCAGTACTTC.